The text below deals with one T cell receptor beta chain. Its recognized antigen is unknown. The sample holds no much larger clone one base away, and base qualities are not on file. This sample was included in a study of T cell responses to AZD1222 COVID-19 vaccine (dated by TCRdb to the early 2020s). At the level of the whole study: A total of approximately 230 trial participants underwent TCR sequencing, of whom approximately 210 received two doses of AZD1222 and approximately 25 received two doses of the MenACWY control vaccine. Trial participants were enrolled by age into subgroups of 18-55, 56-69 and 70-plus years, and approximately 150, 30 and 60 TCR-sequenced participants, respectively, were included in these subgroups.

In light of the paper, this sample's time point label describes: about 28 days (+/-7) after the second vaccine dose. AZD1222 recipients given second doses at about 4 weeks or at about 12 weeks were pooled, since spike-specific TCR depth and breadth were not found to differ between the two schedules. The vaccinee samples were drawn from two UK trials, COV001 and COV002, one of which was a single-blind randomized controlled phase 2/3 trial testing AZD1222 (ChAdOx1 nCoV-19) in healthy adults. For TCRbeta chain sequencing, PBMC samples were collected from trial participants at day 0 and at day 28 after the second dose. Relative to germline, V is missing 2 bases and J is missing 8 bases, with 3 bases of the junction outside any gene match. The germline V gene supplies CDR1 SGDLS and CDR2 YYNGEE. The CDR3, from cysteine to phenylalanine, totals 13 residues. Kept here is only the CDR3 DNA, which spans 39 bases and is read in frame from base 1.

The CDR3 regions of human TCRbeta chains were analyzed by immunosequencing. The authors' pipeline ran thus. TCRs in the repertoires were matched against a reference library of SARS-CoV-2-specific TCRs that had been generated with the MIRA antigen-specificity platform. Breadth meant the fraction of unique TCRs that were SARS-CoV-2-associated, whereas depth meant the fraction of total T cells that were SARS-CoV-2-associated. Using the MIRA data, each spike-specific TCR was assigned both to the spike region to which the TCR was reactive and to a CD4 or CD8 class. Log10-transformed breadth and depth values were compared by one-way ANOVA with Sidak's multiple comparisons tests. TCRdb provides this immuneACCESS table in a form limited to in-frame rearrangements. Some clones are lacking; in checked studies, under half of them reflect an unresolved V gene, and why the rest are absent is not known. V and J calls plus clone size are reproduced from that table; the DNA served to infer D and trimming. The sample yields roughly 99,000 clones; about 92% were counted once. Of the sample, about 8.1% falls within the top ten clones.

Findings and caveats that apply to the study as a whole: Reportedly, close to half of the unique spike-specific TCRs recognized epitopes lying outside the regions that are mutated in the B.1.351 and B.1.1.7 variants. The whole spike protein was spanned by vaccine-associated CD4 TCRs, and dominant responses were seen in regions 160-218 and 743-854. Participants were mostly white British and included more females than males, and it was suggested by the authors that clonal diversity may have been underestimated. After two AZD1222 doses, both the breadth and the depth of spike-specific TCRs were significantly higher than at day 0 and than in MenACWY recipients. Only five to seven AZD1222 recipients were SARS-CoV-2 seropositive at baseline, limiting conclusions about previously exposed vaccinees. Because no day 14 peak-response samples were available, repertoires were characterized only after the peak T cell response. In the small 56-69-year group, the increase in depth fell short of significance, most likely because of low power.

The receptor comes from an adult who received the AZD1222 COVID-19 vaccine. The chain is made from TRBV9 and TRBJ2-1, and TRBD2 matches 8 of the central bases. Sequences were derived from peripheral blood, sampled 28 days after the second AZD1222 dose. In nucleotide form, the sequence is TGTGCCAGCAGCGTGCTGCGGGGGGATGAGCAGTTCTTC. It specifies CASSVLRGDEQFF.